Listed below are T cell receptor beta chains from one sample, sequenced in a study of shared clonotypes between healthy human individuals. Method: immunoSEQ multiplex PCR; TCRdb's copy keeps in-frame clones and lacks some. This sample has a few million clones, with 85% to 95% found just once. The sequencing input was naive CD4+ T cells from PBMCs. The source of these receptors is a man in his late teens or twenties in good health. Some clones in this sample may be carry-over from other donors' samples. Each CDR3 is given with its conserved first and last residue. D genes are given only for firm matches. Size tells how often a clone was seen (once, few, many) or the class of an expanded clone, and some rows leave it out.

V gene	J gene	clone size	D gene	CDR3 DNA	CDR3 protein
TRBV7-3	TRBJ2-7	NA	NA	TGTGCCAGCAGCCTAGGGCGCACAACGGGGGAGCAGTACTTC	CASSLGRTTGEQYF
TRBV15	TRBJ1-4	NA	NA	TGTGCCACCAACACACTTCCCTCGTTCTTAAATGAAAAACTGTTTTTT	CATNTLPSFLNEKLFF
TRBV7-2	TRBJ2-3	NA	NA	TGTGCCAGCACTTCTGGCGGACGGGATACGCAGTATTTT	CASTSGGRDTQYF
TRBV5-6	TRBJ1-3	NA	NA	TGTGCCAGCAGCTTCAGGTTCGGCGGAAACACCATATATTTT	CASSFRFGGNTIYF
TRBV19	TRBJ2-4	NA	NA	TGTGCCAGTAGCCCTCTCCGGACGGAAGCCAAAAACATTCAGTACTTC	CASSPLRTEAKNIQYF
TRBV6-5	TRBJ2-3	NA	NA	TGTGCCAGCAGTTACAGGGGCGTAAGGGATACGCAGTATTTT	CASSYRGVRDTQYF
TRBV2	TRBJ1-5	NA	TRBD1	TGTGCCAGCAGTGAAGCGGGGACAGGGTACCAGCCCCAGCATTTT	CASSEAGTGYQPQHF
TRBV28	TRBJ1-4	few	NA	TGTGCCAGCATCACCTCGGGAGAAGAAAAACTGTTTTTT	CASITSGEEKLFF
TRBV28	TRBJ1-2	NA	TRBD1	TGTGCCAGCACCCGGGACAGGGTCGGCTACACCTTC	CASTRDRVGYTF
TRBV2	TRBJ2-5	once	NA	TGTGCCAGCAGTTCACAGGGAGAGGAGACCCAGTACTTC	CASSSQGEETQYF
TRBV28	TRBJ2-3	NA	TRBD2	TGTGCCAGCTTCTCTAGCGGGCTCACAGATACGCAGTATTTT	CASFSSGLTDTQYF
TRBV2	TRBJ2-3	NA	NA	TGTGCCAGCAGTGAAACCACAGATACGCAGTATTTT	CASSETTDTQYF
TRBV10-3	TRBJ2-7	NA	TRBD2	TGTGCCATCAGTGTGACTAGCCGGATAGGAGGCTACGAGCAGTACTTC	CAISVTSRIGGYEQYF
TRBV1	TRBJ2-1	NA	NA	TGCACCAGCAGCCGACTGACTAGCGGGAGATCCAATGAGCAGTTCTTC	CTSSRLTSGRSNEQFF
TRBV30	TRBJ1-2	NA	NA	TGTGCCTGGAGTGGGGAAGACAATAACTATGGCTACACCTTC	CAWSGEDNNYGYTF
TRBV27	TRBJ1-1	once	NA	TGTGCCAGCAGTCTGGGCAAGCTGAACACTGAAGCTTTCTTT	CASSLGKLNTEAFF
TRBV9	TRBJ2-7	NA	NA	TGTGCCAGCAGCGTAGCGGCAGGGCGATCCTACGAGCAGTACTTC	CASSVAAGRSYEQYF
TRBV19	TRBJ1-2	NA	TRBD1	TGTGCCGCCGCGGACCCGTCCGGGACAGGGGGCCTTGGCTACACCTTC	CAAADPSGTGGLGYTF
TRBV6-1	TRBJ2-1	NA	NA	TGTGCCAGCAGTGAGGCCCTACGAGATGAGTTCTTC	CASSEALRDEFF
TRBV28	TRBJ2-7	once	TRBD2	TGTGCCAGCAGTTTACTGGCTAGCGGGACCTACGAGCAGTACTTC	CASSLLASGTYEQYF
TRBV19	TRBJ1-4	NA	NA	TGTGCCAGTAGCACCAAGCCGTCTAATGAAAAACTGTTTTTT	CASSTKPSNEKLFF
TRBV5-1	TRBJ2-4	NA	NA	TGCGCCAGCAGCTCACTCGGACAAGGAGAAAACATTCAGTACTTC	CASSSLGQGENIQYF
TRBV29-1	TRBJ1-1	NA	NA	TGCAGCGTGGCGGGGGTGATGAACACTGAAGCTTTCTTT	CSVAGVMNTEAFF
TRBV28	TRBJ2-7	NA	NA	TGTGCCAGCAGTTTGATTCGACGGCGGGGAACGTACGAGCAGTACTTC	CASSLIRRRGTYEQYF
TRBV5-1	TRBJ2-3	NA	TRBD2	TGCGCCAGCAGGCTAGCGGGAGTGACAGATACGCAGTATTTT	CASRLAGVTDTQYF
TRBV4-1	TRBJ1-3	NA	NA	TGCGCCAGCAGCCAGGGCAGGCCCTCTGGAAACACCATATATTTT	CASSQGRPSGNTIYF
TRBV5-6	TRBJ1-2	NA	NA	TGTGCCACCTCCTGGCGGGCGGACTACACCTTC	CATSWRADYTF
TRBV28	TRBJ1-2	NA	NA	TGTGCCAGTTTGGGCCGAGGGGGGGGTTTTGGGAATGGCTACACCTTC	CASLGRGGGFGNGYTF
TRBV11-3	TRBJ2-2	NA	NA	TGTGCCAGCAGCCCTCACGCCGAAGGGGCCGGCACCGGGGAGCTGTTTTTT	CASSPHAEGAGTGELFF
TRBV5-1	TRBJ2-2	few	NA	TGCGCCAGCAGCTTGGACCTACTCGGGGAGCTGTTTTTT	CASSLDLLGELFF
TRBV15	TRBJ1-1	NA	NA	TGTGCCACCAGCAGCCGGGACGGTTTTAACACTGAAGCTTTCTTT	CATSSRDGFNTEAFF
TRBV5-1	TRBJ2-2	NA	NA	TGCGCCAGCTTCGGGCAGAGTAACACCGGGGAGCTGTTTTTT	CASFGQSNTGELFF
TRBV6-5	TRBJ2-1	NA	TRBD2	TGTGCCAGCAGTTATATAGCGGGAGGCTCGAAGGATGAGCAGTTCTTC	CASSYIAGGSKDEQFF